This record concerns one T cell receptor beta chain sequence. This clonotype has a handful of counts. Its antigen is not yet known. No base quality values were provided; no much bigger clone lies one nucleotide off. Systemically healthy Caucasian individuals from Russia, 35 to 50 in total and aged about 6 to 95 years, were included as donors. Each donor gave ten milliliters of peripheral blood, collected into EDTA-treated Vacutainer tubes. Ficoll-Paque density-gradient centrifugation was used to isolate PBMCs, with at least 6.5 million per sample. Trizol reagent was used to extract total RNA from PBMCs, with at least 6 micrograms per sample. For every donor, an aliquot of PBMCs went through flow cytometry to measure the percentages of naive CD45RAhigh/CD27high T cells. The data are from a study of blood T cells in healthy people across ages (dated by TCRdb to 2013 to 2016). As for the study more broadly: In model experiments, roughly one uniquely barcoded TCR beta cDNA molecule per two T cells was captured by template switching. The donors were divided into four age groups: young (average approximately 17 years), middle-aged (about 40), aged (around 59) and long-lived (roughly 82). Two additional independent replicas of 1 million unique cDNA reads from the same blood draw were analyzed for two donors (one aged 18 to 29 and one aged 80 or older). Using deep sequencing normalized with unique cDNA molecular identifiers, the study measured how TCR beta repertoire diversity changes with age. Broader findings and caveats from the paper: As age increased, observed TCR beta diversity per million T cells dropped in a roughly linear way, and a significant reduction was already evident by age 40. The CMV infection status of donors was not known, potentially confounding age-related changes in expanded clonotypes. Conclusive comparison of naive and antigen-experienced compartments was prevented by the profiling of bulk unsorted PBMCs. Estimates of total diversity based on one million sequenced T cells were considered lower bounds and underestimates. There was a strong correlation between observed TCR beta diversity and the percentage of naive T cells measured by flow cytometry. Compared with the aged group, the long-lived group had more naive CD4+ T cells, fewer expanded clones and increased TCR diversity, suggesting age selection.

Library creation used 5' RACE. The instrument was an Illumina HiSeq 2500. A second PCR of roughly 7 to 11 cycles was performed with a sample-barcoded 5' primer and a J-beta primer mix. A unique molecular identifier was introduced onto each TCR beta cDNA molecule by a template-switch 5' adaptor carrying 12 random nucleotides. Each sample yielded at least 3 million CDR3-containing paired-end reads. All of the RNA was converted into first-strand cDNA using the Mint cDNA synthesis kit, with a TRBC-specific oligonucleotide serving as the primer. Following uracil-DNA glycosylase treatment, all cDNA underwent a first 18-cycle PCR with the universal primers M1SS and BC2_uni_R. The original pipeline was this. Each sample was normalized by randomly selecting 1 million high-quality reads, each carrying a distinct molecular identifier. Instead of being binned into consensus sequences, reads with shared molecular identifiers were discarded. MiTCR, with a Q25 quality threshold and the strictest error-elimination algorithm, was used for CDR3 identification, clonotype clustering and error correction. Lower-bound total TCR beta diversity was estimated with a nonparametric unseen species model using Euler transformation. TCRdb ran its own pipeline on the public reads, namely fastp trimming at Q25 and MiXCR clone calling, and kept in-frame beta chains. One record per CDR3 amino acid sequence lists the most common genes and DNA. For this entry, the V and J calls and clone size follow TCRdb and not the study's own pipeline. This sample is represented by 760,000 or so distinct CDR3 sequences; 20% to 25% of them were singletons. Roughly 9% of the sample is taken by the ten largest.

The CDR1 and CDR2 encoded by the germline V gene are MNHEY and SVGAGI. From the cysteine through the phenylalanine, the CDR3 covers 15 amino acids. The kept DNA is CDR3 alone, 45 bases in frame from the first base. V is shortened by 5 bases, J by 0 bases, and the region joining them spans 14 bases. This sample also appeared in a second study, on T cells of mothers and their children. The other study reports the following: Donors were nine systemically healthy Caucasian individuals: three mothers and their six children. cDNA synthesis consumed the entire amount of extracted RNA, loaded at around 1.5 ug RNA in each 15 ul reaction. In the second PCR, the M1S primer introduced both the sample barcodes and 2-4 random nucleotides. Over 9.5 million TCR beta CDR3 reads were obtained for each mother, and some 3 million reads were obtained for each child. In both related and unrelated pairs, thymic selection shapes the output of TCR recombination in a similar way, with inherited differences having only a minor effect. Normalized repertoire overlap was always found to be slightly, but never significantly, higher in related mother-child pairs than in unrelated mother-child pairs. With a sensitivity of approximately 92 clones per million clonotypes, no persistent microchimeric T cell clones were detected. Deep NGS was used in the study to compare the TCR beta repertoires of mothers and children and to look for features that separate related mother-child pairs from unrelated individuals. Mothers averaged roughly 40 +/- 4 years of age and children averaged around 11 +/- 4 years. Libraries were sequenced on Illumina HiSeq 2000 with 100+100 nt paired-end reads after adapter ligation with NEBNext reagents. To avoid cross-contamination, the mother libraries and the child libraries were prepared a month apart and sequenced in separate runs. For each donor, somewhere between roughly 450,000 and 2,200,000 distinct TCR beta clonotypes were identified. Naive TCR beta clonotypes were estimated from low-frequency clonotypes matched to each donor's FACS-determined naive share, without sorting.

The clonotype was recovered from a boy younger than 18 in good health. This receptor chain uses TRBV6-5 and TRBJ2-7; TRBD1 is a weak D gene call, 6 bases matching. Sequencing was performed on blood. CDR3 reads: CASSRGHTSSYEQYF. In nucleotide form, the sequence is TGTGCCAGCAGTCGGGGACATACGAGCTCCTACGAGCAGTACTTC.